This T cell receptor beta chain originates from a study of shared clonotypes between healthy human individuals. The CDR3 spans 13 residues. Germline CDR1 is MDHEN and CDR2 is SYDVKM. V dropped 10 bases and J dropped 3; count of bases not matched to a gene: 9. Data came from immunoSEQ multiplex PCR; TCRdb stores just in-frame clones and leaves some out. The data show 1,500,000 or so clones, with 98% to 99% seen just once and roughly 0.35% held by the top ten. The receptor was derived from a man younger than 45 in good health. This chain joins TRBV28 and TRBJ2-7; 7 nucleotides agree with TRBD2. The sample taken for sequencing was naive CD4+ T cells sorted from blood. Subset defined: CD45RA+ positively selected. CDR3 bases: TGTGCCACCTGTTGGGGGGGAAACTACGAGCAGTACTTC. Translation: CATCWGGNYEQYF.